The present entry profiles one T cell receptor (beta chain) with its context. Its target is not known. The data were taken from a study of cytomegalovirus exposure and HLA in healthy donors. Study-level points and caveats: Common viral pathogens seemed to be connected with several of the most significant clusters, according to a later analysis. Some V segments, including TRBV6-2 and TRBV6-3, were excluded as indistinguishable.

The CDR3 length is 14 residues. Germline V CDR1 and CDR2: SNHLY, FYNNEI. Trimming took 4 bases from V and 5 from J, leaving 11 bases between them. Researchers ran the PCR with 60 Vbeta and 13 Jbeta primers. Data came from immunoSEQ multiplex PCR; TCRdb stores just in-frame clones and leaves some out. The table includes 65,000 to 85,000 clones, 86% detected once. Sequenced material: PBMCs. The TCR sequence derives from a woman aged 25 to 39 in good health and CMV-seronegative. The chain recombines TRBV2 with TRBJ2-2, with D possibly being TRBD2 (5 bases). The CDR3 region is CASSVSESTGELFF. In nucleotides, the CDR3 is TGTGCCAGCAGTGTTAGCGAGAGTACCGGGGAGCTGTTTTTT.